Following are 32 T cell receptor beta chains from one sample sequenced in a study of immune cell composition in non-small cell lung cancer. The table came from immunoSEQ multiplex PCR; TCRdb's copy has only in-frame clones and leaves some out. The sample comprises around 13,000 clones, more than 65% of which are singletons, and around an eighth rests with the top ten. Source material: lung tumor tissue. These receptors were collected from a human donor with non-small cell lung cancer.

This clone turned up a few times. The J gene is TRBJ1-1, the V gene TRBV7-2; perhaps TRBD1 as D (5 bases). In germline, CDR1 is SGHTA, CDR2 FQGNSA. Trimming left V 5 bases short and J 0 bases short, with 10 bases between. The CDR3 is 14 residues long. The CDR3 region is CASSRSGLNTEAFF. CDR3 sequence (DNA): TGTGCCAGCAGCCGTTCAGGGTTGAACACTGAAGCTTTCTTT.

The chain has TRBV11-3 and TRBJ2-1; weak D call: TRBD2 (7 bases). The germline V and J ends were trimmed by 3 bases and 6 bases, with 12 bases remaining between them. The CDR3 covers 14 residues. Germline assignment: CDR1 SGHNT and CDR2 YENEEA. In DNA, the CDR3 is TGTGCCAGCAGCTTGGAGGGGGGGGCCAATGAGCAGTTCTTC. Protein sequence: CASSLEGGANEQFF.

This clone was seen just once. CDR3 residues: CASSLASTGDEKLFF. The CDR3 bases are TGCGCCAGCAGCTTGGCCTCGACAGGGGATGAAAAACTGTTTTTT. The chain recombines TRBV5-1 with TRBJ1-4; the match to TRBD1 covers 8 bases. Germline CDR1 and CDR2: SGHRS and YFSETQ. The CDR3 is 15 residues long. J lost 6 bases, V lost 0 bases, and 4 bases had no gene match.

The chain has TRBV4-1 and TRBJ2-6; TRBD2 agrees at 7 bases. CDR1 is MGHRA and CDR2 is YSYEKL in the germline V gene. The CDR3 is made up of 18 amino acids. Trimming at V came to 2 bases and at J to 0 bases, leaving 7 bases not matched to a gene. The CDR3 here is CASSQTGGFSSGANVLTF. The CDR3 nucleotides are TGCGCCAGCAGCCAAACCGGGGGGTTTAGCTCTGGGGCCAACGTCCTGACTTTC.

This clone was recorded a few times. The CDR3 DNA is TGTGCCAGCAGCCAAATGACAGGTCCGAATTCACCCCTCCACTTT. It codes for CASSQMTGPNSPLHF. The chain has TRBV7-2 and TRBJ1-6, with D possibly matching TRBD1 (6 bases). V lost 5 bases to trimming and J lost 7 bases, with 15 bases between them. This CDR3 has 15 residues. Germline V gene lookup returns CDR1 SGHTA and CDR2 FQGNSA.

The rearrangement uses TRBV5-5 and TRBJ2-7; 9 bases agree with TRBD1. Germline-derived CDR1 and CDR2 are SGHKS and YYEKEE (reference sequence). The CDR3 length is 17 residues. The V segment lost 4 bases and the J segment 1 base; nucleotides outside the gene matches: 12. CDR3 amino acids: CASSQDPGTGLSYEQYF. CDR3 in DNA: TGTGCCAGCAGCCAAGATCCGGGGACAGGGCTATCCTACGAGCAGTACTTC.

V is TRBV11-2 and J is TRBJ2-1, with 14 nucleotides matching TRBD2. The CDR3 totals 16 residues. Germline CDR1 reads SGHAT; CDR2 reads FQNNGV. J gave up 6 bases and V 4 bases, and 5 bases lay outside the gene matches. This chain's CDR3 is CASSSKTSGGGNEQFF. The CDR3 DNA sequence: TGTGCCAGCAGCTCCAAGACTAGCGGGGGGGGCAATGAGCAGTTCTTC.

In DNA, the CDR3 is TGTGCCAGCAGCGTAAGCGTTGACAATGAGCAGTTCTTC. Translating gives CASSVSVDNEQFF. The gene calls are TRBV9 and TRBJ2-1; D remains ambiguous. Germline CDR1 reads SGDLS; CDR2 reads YYNGEE. The CDR3 sequence is 13 residues long. Trimming stripped 1 base from V and 5 bases from J, with 7 bases between.

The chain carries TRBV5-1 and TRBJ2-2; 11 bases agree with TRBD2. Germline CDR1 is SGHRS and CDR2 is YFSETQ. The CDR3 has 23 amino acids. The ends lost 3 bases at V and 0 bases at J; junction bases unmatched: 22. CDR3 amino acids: CASSYPGQGWPSGRTANTGELFF. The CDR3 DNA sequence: TGCGCCAGCAGCTACCCCGGACAGGGGTGGCCTAGCGGGAGGACTGCGAACACCGGGGAGCTGTTTTTT.

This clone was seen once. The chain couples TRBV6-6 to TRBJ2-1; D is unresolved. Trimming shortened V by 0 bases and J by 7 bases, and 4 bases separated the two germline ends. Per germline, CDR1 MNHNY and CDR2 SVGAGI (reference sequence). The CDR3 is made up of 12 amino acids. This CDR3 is CASSYSQNEQFF. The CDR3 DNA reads TGTGCCAGCAGTTACTCGCAGAATGAGCAGTTCTTC.

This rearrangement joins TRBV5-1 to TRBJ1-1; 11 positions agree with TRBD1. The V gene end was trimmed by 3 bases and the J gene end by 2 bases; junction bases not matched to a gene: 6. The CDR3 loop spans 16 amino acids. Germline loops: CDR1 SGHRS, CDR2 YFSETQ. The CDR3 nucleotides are TGCGCCAGCAGCTCCAGGACAGGGGGCGGAAACACTGAAGCTTTCTTT. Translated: CASSSRTGGGNTEAFF.

The CDR3 region has the DNA TGTGCCAGCAGCAAATTAGCCTCGAACACCGGGGAGCTGTTTTTT. It translates to CASSKLASNTGELFF. The chain has TRBV7-6 and TRBJ2-2; D gene ambiguous. V lost 5 bases and J lost 0, with 10 bases in between. The CDR3 loop spans 15 amino acids. Germline assignment: CDR1 SGHVS and CDR2 FNYEAQ.

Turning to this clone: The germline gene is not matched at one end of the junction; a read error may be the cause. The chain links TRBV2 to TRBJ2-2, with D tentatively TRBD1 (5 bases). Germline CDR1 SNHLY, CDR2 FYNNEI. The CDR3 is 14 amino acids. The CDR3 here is CASSEEGRTGELFF. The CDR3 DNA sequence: TGTGCCAGCAGTGAAGAGGGGCGAACCGGAGAGCTGTTTTTT.

The DNA for the CDR3 is TGTGCCAGCAGTTACTTGGCGGGGGGCACAGATACGCAGTATTTT. Protein sequence: CASSYLAGGTDTQYF. This chain links TRBV6-5 with TRBJ2-3; 7 positions match TRBD2. The CDR3 covers 15 residues. Germline values: CDR1 MNHEY, CDR2 SVGAGI. Trimming cost V 1 base and J 1 base; bases outside gene matches: 2.

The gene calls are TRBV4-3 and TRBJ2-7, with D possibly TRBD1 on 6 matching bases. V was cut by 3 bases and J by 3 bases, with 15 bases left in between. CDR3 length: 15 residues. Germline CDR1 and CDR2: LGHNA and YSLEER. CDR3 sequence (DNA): TGCGCCAGCAGCCACTATTATCAGGGGAACTACGAGCAGTACTTC. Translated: CASSHYYQGNYEQYF.

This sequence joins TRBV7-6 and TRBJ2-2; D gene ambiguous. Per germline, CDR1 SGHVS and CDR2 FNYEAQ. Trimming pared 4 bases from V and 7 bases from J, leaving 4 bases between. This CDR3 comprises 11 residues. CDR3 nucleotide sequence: TGTGCCAGCAGCTCTAGCGGGGAGCTGTTTTTT. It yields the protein CASSSSGELFF.

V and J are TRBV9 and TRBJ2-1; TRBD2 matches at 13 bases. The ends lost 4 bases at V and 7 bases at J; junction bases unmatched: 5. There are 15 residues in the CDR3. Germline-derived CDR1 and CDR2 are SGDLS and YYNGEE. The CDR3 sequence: CASSPTSGRENEQFF. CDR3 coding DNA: TGTGCCAGCAGCCCAACTAGCGGGAGGGAGAATGAGCAGTTCTTC. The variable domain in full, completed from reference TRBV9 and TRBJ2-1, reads DSGVTQTPKHLITATGQRVTLRCSPRSGDLSVYWYQQSLDQGLQFLIQYYNGEERAKGNILERFSAQQFPDLHSELNLSSLELGDSALYFCASSPTSGRENEQFFGPGTRLTVL.

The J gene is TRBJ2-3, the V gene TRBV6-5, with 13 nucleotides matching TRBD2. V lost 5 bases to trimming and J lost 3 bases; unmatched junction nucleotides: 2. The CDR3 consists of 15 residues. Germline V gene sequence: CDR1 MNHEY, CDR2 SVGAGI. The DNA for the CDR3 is TGTGCCAGCAGTCTGACTAGCGGGAGGACAGATACGCAGTATTTT. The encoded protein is CASSLTSGRTDTQYF.

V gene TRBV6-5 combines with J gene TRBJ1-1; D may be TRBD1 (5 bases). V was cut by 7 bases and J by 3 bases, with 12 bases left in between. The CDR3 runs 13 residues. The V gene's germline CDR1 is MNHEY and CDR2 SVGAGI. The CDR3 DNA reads TGTGCCAGCACCCCCGACAGTCACACTGAAGCTTTCTTT. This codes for CASTPDSHTEAFF.

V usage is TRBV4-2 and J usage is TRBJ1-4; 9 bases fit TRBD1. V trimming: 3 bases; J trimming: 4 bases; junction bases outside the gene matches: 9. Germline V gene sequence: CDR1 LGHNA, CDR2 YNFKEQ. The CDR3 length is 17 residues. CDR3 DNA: TGTGCCAGCAGCCAGGGACAGGGAATAGTGCTTAATGAAAAACTGTTTTTT. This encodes CASSQGQGIVLNEKLFF.

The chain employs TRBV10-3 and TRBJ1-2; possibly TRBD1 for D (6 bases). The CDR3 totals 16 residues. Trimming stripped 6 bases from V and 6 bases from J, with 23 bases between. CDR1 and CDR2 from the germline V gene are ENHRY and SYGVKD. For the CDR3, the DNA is TGTGCCATCAGGGAAAGCATGGCAGGGGATTTCAATGGCTACACCTTC. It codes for CAIRESMAGDFNGYTF.

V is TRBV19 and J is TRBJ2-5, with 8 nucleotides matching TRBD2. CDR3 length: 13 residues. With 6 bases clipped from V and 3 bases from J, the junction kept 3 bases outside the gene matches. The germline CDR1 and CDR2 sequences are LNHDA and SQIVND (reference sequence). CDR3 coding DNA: TGTGCCAGTAGCGGGAGGGTTAAAGAGACCCAGTACTTC. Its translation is CASSGRVKETQYF.

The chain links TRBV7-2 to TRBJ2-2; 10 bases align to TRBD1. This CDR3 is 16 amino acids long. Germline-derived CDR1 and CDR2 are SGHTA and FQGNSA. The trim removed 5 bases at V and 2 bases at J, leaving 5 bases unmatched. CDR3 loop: CASSPRTGGNTGELFF. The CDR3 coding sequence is TGTGCCAGCAGCCCCCGGACAGGGGGAAACACCGGGGAGCTGTTTTTT.

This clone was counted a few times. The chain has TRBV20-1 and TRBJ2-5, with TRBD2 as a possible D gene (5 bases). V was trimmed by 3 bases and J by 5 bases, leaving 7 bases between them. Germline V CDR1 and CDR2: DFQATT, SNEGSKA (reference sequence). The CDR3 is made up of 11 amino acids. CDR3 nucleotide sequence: TGCAGTGCTAGGACGGGGGAGACCCAGTACTTC. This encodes CSARTGETQYF.

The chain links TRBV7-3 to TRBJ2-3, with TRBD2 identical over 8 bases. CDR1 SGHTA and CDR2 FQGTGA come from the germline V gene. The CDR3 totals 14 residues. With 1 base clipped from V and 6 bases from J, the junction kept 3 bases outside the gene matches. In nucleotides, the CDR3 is TGTGCCAGCAGCTTAATGGGCGGGAGGGATACGCAGTATTTT. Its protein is CASSLMGGRDTQYF.

Here the CDR3 reads CASSFRRGLTNEQFF. The CDR3, as DNA: TGTGCCAGCAGCTTTCGTCGAGGACTCACTAATGAGCAGTTCTTC. The V gene is TRBV13, the J gene TRBJ2-1; the D gene is possibly TRBD2 (5 bases). Trimming took 3 bases from V and 7 from J, leaving 16 bases between them. This CDR3 has 15 residues. Per the germline V gene, CDR1 is PRHDT and CDR2 is FYEKMQ (reference sequence).

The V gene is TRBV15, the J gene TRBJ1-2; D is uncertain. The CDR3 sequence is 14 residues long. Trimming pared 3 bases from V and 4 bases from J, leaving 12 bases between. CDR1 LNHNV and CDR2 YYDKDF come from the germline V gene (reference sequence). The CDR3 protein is CATSREQSGYGYTF. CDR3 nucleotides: TGTGCCACCAGCAGGGAACAGAGCGGCTATGGCTACACCTTC. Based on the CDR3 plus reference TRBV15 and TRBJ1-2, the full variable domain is DAMVIQNPRYQVTQFGKPVTLSCSQTLNHNVMYWYQQKSSQAPKLLFHYYDKDFNNEADTPDNFQSRRPNTSFCFLDIRSPGLGDTAMYLCATSREQSGYGYTFGSGTRLTVV.

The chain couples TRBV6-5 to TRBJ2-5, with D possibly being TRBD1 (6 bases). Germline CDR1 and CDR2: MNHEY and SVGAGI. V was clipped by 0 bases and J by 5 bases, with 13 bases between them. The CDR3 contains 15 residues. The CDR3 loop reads CASSYSQTGPETQYF. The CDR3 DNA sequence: TGTGCCAGCAGTTACTCGCAAACAGGGCCGGAGACCCAGTACTTC.

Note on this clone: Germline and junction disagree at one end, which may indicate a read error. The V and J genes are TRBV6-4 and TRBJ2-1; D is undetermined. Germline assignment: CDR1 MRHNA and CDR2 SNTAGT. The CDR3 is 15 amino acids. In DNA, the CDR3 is TGTGCCAGCAGTGACTCGTTAAGCTCCCACAATGAGCAGTTCTTC. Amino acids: CASSDSLSSHNEQFF.

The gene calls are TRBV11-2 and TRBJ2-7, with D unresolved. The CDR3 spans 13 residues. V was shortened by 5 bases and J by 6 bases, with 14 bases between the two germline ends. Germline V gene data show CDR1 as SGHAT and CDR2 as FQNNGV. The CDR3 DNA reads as TGTGCCAGCAGCGCCCACGGGTCTGGCGAGCAGTACTTC. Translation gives CASSAHGSGEQYF. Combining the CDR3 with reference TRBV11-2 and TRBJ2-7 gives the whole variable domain EAGVAQSPRYKIIEKRQSVAFWCNPISGHATLYWYQQILGQGPKLLIQFQNNGVVDDSQLPKDRFSAERLKGVDSTLKIQPAKLEDSAVYLCASSAHGSGEQYFGPGTRLTVT.

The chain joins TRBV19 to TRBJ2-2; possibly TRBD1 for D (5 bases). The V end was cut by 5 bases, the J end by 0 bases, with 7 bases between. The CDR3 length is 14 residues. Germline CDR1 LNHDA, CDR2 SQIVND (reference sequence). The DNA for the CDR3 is TGTGCCAGTAGTCAGGGCGCGAACACCGGGGAGCTGTTTTTT. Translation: CASSQGANTGELFF.

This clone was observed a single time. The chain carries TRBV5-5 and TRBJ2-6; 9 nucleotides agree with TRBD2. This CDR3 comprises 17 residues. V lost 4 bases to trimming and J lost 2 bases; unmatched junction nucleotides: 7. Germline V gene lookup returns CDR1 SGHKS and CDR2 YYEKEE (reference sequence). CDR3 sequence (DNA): TGTGCCAGCAGCGCCATGCGGGGGGGCACTGGGGCCAACGTCCTGACTTTC. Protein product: CASSAMRGGTGANVLTF.